This TCR beta chain came from a study of blood T cell repertoires in COVID-19 (dated by TCRdb to about 2020). General notes on the study: Collaborator samples came from the United States, Italy and Spain and covered acute and convalescent phases of COVID-19. Subjects who had been exposed to COVID-19, were actively infected with it, or had recovered from it provided the deeply sampled blood TCRbeta repertoires that made up the dataset. Where available, HLA class I and class II types were obtained from metadata supplied by the sample provider rather than from assay-based typing. The repertoires were released in a freely available public database meant as a resource for research on the immune response to SARS-CoV-2. The prospective study material was composed of cDNA or gDNA derived from T cells, B-cell-depleted T cells, or PBMCs. Samples came from the ongoing ImmuneRACE study (first 160 participants) plus 1,254 subjects from 6 global collaborators. The sample metadata nearly always contained a de-identified subject ID, COVID-19 status, age in years and sex.

To note about this clone: It lacks a known antigen. Nothing much larger sits one base from this clone, and base qualities are not available.

In the germline V gene (reference sequence), CDR1 corresponds to PRHDT and CDR2 to FYEKMQ. The CDR3, cysteine through phenylalanine, is 14 amino acids long. The entry retains the CDR3 DNA only, 42 bases that are in frame from base 1. For this chain, trimming is 5 bases at the V end and 4 bases at the J end, and the number of junction bases without a gene match is 5. The immunoSEQ Assay, a bias-controlled multiplex PCR, was used to amplify TCRbeta CDR3 regions from genomic DNA. Per the original workflow: The number of nucleated cells in each sample was estimated from the amplification of reference gene primers within the assay. To quantify the absolute abundance of each unique TCRbeta CDR3 rearrangement, sequence reads were collapsed and filtered. For each sample, productive Simpson clonality was calculated as the square root of Simpson's diversity index over productive rearrangements. TCRdb retrieved this table from immuneACCESS and kept in-frame rearrangements only. Not all clones are present; in checked studies, unresolved V genes account for under half, and no reason is known for the remainder. V, J and clone size are taken as reported in that table, and D and trimming were inferred from the DNA itself. Here the sample has more than 200,000 clones; more than 75% occur a single time. The ten largest clones capture around 1.6% of the sample.

Study-level results and caveats: The amount of clinical and demographic metadata varied by source and participant and was provided uncurated.

Participants in the prospective study were enrolled through a virtual design, were aged roughly 18 to 100 years, and lived in roughly 26 United States geographic areas. Cohort assignment in the prospective study relied on participant-reported clinical history from a screening survey and a study questionnaire. Recovered participants in ImmuneRACE Cohort 3 were defined by two consecutive negative NP/OP PCR tests, clearance by a healthcare professional, or resolution of symptoms. Mobile phlebotomists in the prospective study collected whole blood, serum and a nasopharyngeal or oropharyngeal swab from every participant. Additional blood draws and questionnaires over an approximately two-month period could optionally be provided by prospective study participants. Blood samples from the prospective study were shipped frozen or at room temperature prior to DNA extraction.

Sequenced: PBMCs or T cells enriched from blood (not recorded which). The rearrangement joined TRBV13 to TRBJ1-5; TRBD1 agrees with 7 junctional bases. This TCR was recovered from a woman aged 50 to 65 who had recovered from COVID-19. The DNA sequence is given as TGTGCCAGCAGCCGAGGGGGCCAGAATCAGCCCCAGCATTTT. Translated, this gives CASSRGGQNQPQHF.